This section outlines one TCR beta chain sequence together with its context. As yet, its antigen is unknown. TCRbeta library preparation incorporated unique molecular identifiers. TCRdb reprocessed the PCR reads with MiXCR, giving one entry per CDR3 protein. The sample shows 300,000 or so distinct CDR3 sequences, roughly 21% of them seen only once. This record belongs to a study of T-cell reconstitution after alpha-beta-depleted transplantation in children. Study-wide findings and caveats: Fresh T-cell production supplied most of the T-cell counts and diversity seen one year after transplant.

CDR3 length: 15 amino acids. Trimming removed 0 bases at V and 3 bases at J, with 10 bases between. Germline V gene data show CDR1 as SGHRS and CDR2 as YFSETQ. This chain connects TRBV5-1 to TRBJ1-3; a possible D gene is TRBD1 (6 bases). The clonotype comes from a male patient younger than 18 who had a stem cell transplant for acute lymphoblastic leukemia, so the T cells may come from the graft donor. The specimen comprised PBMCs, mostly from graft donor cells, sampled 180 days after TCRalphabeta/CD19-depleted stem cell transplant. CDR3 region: CASSLDRVGGNTIYF. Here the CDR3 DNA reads TGCGCCAGCAGCTTGGACAGGGTTGGTGGAAACACCATATATTTT.